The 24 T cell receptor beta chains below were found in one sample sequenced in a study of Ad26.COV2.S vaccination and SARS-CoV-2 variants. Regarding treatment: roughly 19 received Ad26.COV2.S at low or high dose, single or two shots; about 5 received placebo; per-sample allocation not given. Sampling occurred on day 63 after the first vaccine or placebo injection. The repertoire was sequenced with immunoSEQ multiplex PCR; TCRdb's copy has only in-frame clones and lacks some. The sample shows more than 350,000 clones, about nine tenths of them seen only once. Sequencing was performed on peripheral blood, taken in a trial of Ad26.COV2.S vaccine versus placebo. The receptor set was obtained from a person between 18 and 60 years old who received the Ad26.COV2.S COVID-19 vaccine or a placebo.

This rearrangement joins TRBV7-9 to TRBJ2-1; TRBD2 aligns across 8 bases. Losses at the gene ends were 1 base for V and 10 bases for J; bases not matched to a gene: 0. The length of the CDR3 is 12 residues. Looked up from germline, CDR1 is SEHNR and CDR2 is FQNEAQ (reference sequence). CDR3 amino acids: CASSLGLAEQFF. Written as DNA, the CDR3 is TGTGCCAGCAGCTTAGGACTAGCGGAGCAGTTCTTC.

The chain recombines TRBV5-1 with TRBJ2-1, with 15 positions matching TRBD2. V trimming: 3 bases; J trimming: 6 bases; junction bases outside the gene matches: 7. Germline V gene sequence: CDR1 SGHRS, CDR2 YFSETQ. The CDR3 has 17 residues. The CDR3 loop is CASSSGTSGRRFNEQFF. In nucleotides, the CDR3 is TGCGCCAGCAGCTCCGGGACTAGCGGGAGGCGCTTCAATGAGCAGTTCTTC. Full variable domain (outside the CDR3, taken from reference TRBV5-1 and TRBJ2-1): KAGVTQTPRYLIKTRGQQVTLSCSPISGHRSVSWYQQTPGQGLQFLFEYFSETQRNKGNFPGRFSGRQFSNSRSEMNVSTLELGDSALYLCASSSGTSGRRFNEQFFGPGTRLTVL.

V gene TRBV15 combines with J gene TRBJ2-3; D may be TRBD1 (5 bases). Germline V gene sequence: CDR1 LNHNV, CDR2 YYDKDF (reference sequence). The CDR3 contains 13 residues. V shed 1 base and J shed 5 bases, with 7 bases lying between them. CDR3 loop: CATSRAQGDTQYF. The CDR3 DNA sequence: TGTGCCACCAGCAGAGCGCAGGGAGATACGCAGTATTTT.

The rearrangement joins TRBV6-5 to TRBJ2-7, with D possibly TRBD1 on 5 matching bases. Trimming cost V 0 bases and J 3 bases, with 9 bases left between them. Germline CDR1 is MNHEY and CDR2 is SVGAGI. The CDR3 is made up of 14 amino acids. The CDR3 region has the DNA TGTGCCAGCAGTTACTCGAAAGGGGACTACGAGCAGTACTTC. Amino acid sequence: CASSYSKGDYEQYF.

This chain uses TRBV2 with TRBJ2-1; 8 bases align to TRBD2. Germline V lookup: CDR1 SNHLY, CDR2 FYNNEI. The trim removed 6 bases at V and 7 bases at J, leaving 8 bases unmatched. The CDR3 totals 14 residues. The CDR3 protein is CASSLAGRPNEQFF. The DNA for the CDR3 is TGTGCCAGCAGCTTAGCGGGACGGCCGAATGAGCAGTTCTTC.

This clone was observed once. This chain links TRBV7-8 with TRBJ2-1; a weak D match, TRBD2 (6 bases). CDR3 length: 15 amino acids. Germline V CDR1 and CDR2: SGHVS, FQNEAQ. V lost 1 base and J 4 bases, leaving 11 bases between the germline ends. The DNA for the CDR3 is TGTGCCAGCAGCTTAGTCGGGGGAAGTTACAATGAGCAGTTCTTC. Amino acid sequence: CASSLVGGSYNEQFF.

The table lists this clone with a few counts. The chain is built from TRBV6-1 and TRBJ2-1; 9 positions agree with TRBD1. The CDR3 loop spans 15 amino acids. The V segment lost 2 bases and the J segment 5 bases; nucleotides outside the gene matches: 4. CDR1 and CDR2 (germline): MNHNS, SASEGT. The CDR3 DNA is TGTGCCAGCAGTGAAACAGGGGGCCCCAACAATGAGCAGTTCTTC. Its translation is CASSETGGPNNEQFF.

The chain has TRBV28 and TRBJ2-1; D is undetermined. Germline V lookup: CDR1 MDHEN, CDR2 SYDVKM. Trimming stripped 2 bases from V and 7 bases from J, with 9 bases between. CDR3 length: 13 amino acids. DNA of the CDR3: TGTGCCAGCAGTTTAATCGGGTGGAATGAGCAGTTCTTC. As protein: CASSLIGWNEQFF.

CDR3 in amino acids: CASSQGLAGYEQYF. The CDR3 DNA reads as TGTGCCAGCAGTCAGGGACTAGCGGGCTACGAGCAGTACTTC. The J gene is TRBJ2-7, the V gene TRBV6-6; 12 nucleotides match TRBD2. The V and J ends lost 5 bases and 3 bases, in that order; junction bases with no gene match: 2. This CDR3 spans 14 amino acids. Looked up from germline, CDR1 is MNHNY and CDR2 is SVGAGI (reference sequence).

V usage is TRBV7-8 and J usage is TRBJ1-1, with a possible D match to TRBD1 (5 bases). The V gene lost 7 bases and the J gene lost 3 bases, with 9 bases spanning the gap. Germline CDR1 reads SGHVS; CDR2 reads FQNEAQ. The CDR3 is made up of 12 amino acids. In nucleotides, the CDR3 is TGTGCCAGCACGGGGGGAGACACTGAAGCTTTCTTT. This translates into CASTGGDTEAFF.

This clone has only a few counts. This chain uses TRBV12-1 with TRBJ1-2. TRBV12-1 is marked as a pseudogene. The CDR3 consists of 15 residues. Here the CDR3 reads CASSYSSTAFNGYTF. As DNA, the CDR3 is TGTGCCAGCAGCTACTCCTCGACCGCGTTTAACGGCTACACCTTC.

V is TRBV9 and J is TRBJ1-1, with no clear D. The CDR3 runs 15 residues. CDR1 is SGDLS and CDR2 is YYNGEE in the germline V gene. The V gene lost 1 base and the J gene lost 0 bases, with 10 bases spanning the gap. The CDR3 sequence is CASSVLSGMNTEAFF. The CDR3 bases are TGTGCCAGCAGCGTACTCTCGGGGATGAACACTGAAGCTTTCTTT.

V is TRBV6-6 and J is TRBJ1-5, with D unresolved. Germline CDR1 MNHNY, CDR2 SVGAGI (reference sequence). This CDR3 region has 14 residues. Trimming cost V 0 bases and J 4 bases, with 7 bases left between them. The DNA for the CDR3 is TGTGCCAGCAGTTACTCGAATCAGAATCAGCCCCAGCATTTT. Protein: CASSYSNQNQPQHF.

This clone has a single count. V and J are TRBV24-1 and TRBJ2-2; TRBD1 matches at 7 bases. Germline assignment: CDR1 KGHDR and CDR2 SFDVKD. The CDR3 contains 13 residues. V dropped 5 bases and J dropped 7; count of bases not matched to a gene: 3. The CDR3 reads CATSVSGGGELFF. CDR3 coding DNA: TGTGCCACCAGTGTATCAGGGGGCGGGGAGCTGTTTTTT.

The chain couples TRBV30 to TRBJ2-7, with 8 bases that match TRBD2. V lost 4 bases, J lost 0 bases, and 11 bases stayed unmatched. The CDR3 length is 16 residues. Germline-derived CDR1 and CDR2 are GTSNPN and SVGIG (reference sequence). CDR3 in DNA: TGTGCCTGGAAATCTATAGCGGGATACGGCTCCTACGAGCAGTACTTC. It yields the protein CAWKSIAGYGSYEQYF. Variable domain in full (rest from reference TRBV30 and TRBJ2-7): SQTIHQWPATLVQPVGSPLSLECTVEGTSNPNLYWYRQAAGRGLQLLFYSVGIGQISSEVPQNLSASRPQDRQFILSSKKLLLSDSGFYLCAWKSIAGYGSYEQYFGPGTRLTVT.

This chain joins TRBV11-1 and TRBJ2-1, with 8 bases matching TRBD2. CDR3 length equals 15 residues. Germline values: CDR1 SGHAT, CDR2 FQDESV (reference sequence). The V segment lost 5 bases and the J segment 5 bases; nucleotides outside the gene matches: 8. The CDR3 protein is CASSIPWTSHNEQFF. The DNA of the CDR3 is TGTGCCAGCAGCATTCCATGGACTAGCCACAATGAGCAGTTCTTC.

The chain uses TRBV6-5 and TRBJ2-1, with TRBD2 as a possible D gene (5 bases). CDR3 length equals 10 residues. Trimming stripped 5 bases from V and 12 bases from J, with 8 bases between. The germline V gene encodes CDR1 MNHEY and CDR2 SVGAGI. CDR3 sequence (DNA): TGTGCCAGCAGTACGGCGGGGCAGTTCTTC. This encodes CASSTAGQFF.

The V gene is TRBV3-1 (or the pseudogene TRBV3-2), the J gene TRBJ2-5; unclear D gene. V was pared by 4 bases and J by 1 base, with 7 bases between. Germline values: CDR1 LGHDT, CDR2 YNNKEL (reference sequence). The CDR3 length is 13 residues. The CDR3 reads CASSPGIQETQYF. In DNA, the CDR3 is TGTGCCAGCAGCCCTGGTATCCAAGAGACCCAGTACTTC.

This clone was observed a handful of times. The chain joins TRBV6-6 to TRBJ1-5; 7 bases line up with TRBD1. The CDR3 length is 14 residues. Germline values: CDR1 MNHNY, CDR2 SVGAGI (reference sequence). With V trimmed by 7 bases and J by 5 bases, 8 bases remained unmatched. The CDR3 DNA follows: TGTGCCAGCACCAAAGGGAGGGGGCATCAGCCCCAGCATTTT. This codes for CASTKGRGHQPQHF.

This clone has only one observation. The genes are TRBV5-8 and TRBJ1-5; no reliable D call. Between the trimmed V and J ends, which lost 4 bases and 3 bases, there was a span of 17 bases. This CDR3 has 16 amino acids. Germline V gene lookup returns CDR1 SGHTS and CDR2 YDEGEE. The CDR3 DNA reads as TGTGCCAGCAGCCCTCCAGGAGGGAAGCTCAATCAGCCCCAGCATTTT. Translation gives CASSPPGGKLNQPQHF.

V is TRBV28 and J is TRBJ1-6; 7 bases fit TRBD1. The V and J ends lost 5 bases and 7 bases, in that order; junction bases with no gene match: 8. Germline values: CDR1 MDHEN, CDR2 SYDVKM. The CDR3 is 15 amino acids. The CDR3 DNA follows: TGTGCCAGCAGTGCGACAGGGTGGGGGAATTCACCCCTCCACTTT. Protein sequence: CASSATGWGNSPLHF.

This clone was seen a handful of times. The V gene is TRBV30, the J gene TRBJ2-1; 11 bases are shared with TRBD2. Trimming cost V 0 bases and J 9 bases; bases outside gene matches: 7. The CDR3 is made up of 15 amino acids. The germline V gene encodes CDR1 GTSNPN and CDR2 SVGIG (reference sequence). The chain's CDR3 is CAWSVLGLAVTEQFF. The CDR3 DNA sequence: TGTGCCTGGAGTGTCTTGGGACTAGCGGTCACTGAGCAGTTCTTC.

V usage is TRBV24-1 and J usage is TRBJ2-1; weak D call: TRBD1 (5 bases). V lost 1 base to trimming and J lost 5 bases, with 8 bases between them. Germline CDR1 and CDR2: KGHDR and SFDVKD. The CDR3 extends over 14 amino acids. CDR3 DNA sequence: TGTGCCACCAGTGATTTAAGACAGAACAATGAGCAGTTCTTC. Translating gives CATSDLRQNNEQFF.

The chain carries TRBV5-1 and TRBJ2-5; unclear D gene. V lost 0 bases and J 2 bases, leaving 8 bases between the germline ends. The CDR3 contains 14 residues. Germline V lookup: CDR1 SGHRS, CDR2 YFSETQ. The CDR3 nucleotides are TGCGCCAGCAGCTTGGGATTGGTGCAAGAGACCCAGTACTTC. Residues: CASSLGLVQETQYF. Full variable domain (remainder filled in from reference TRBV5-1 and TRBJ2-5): KAGVTQTPRYLIKTRGQQVTLSCSPISGHRSVSWYQQTPGQGLQFLFEYFSETQRNKGNFPGRFSGRQFSNSRSEMNVSTLELGDSALYLCASSLGLVQETQYFGPGTRLLVL.